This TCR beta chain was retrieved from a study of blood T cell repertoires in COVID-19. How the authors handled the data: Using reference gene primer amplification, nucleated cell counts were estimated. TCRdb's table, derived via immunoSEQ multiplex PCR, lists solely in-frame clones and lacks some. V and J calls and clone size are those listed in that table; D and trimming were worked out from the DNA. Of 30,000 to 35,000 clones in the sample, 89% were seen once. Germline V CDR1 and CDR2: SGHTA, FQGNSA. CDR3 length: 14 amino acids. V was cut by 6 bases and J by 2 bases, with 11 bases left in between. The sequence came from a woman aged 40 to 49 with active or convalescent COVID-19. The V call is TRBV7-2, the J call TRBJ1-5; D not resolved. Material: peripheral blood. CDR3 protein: CASSLDFGNQPQHF. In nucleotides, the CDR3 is TGTGCCAGCAGTTTGGACTTTGGCAATCAGCCCCAGCATTTT. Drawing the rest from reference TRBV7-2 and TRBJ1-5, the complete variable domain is GAGVSQSPSNKVTEKGKDVELRCDPISGHTALYWYRQSLGQGLEFLIYFQGNSAPDKSGLPSDRFSAERTGGSVSTLTIQRTQQEDSAVYLCASSLDFGNQPQHFGDGTRLSIL.